The following is a T cell receptor (beta chain) sequence with its context. The sample is drawn from a study of T cells in Graves' hyperthyroidism and ophthalmopathy. TCR beta CDR3 regions were amplified from RNA. A set of HTBI primers served as the primers for a first-round RT-PCR of the TCR CDR3. One entry per CDR3 protein results from TCRdb running MiXCR on the multiplex PCR reads. Seen here are about 380,000 distinct CDR3 sequences, approximately 18% observed once, and the top ten hold 40% to 45%. Trimming left V 7 bases short and J 11 bases short, with 20 bases between. CDR1 is MNHNS and CDR2 is SASEGT in the germline V gene. CDR3 size: 13 residues.

Specimen: blood. This receptor was obtained from a man between 18 and 35 years old with Graves' ophthalmopathy. The chain is built from TRBV6-1 and TRBJ1-1; D might be TRBD1 (5 bases). CDR3 loop: CASNDGDPTRAFF. DNA of the CDR3: TGTGCCAGCAATGACGGGGACCCGACCCGGGCTTTCTTT.